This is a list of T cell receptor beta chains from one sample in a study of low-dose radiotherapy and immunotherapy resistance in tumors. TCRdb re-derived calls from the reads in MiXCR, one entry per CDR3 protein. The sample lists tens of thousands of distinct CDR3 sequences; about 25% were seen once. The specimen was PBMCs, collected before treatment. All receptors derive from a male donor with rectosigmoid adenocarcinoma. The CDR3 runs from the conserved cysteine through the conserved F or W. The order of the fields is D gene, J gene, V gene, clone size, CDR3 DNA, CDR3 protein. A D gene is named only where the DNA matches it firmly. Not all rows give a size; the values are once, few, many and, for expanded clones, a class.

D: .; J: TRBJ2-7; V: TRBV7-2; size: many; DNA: TGTGCCAGCAGCGCGTTTGAGTCGCGGGCCAATTACGAGCAGTACTTC; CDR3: CASSAFESRANYEQYF
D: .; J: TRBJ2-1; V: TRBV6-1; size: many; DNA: TGTGCCAGCAGTGAAGAGGGCAGACACAATGAGCAGTTCTTC; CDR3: CASSEEGRHNEQFF
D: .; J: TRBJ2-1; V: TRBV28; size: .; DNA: TGTGCCAGCAGCAACTTAGACAGCAAGACACAAGAGCAGTTCTTC; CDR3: CASSNLDSKTQEQFF
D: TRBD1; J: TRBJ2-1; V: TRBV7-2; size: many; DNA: TGTGCCAGCACCATTGGACAGGGCCAGTTCTTC; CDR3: CASTIGQGQFF
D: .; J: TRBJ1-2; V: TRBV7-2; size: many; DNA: TGTGCCAGCAGCGAGAGGTGGAGCGTCTATGGCTACACCTTC; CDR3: CASSERWSVYGYTF
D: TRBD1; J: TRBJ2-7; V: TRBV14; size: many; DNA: TGTGCCAGCAGCCAATTCCGGACAGGGCCCAACGAGCAGTACTTC; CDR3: CASSQFRTGPNEQYF
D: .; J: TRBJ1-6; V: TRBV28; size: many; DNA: TGTGCCAGCAGTTTATCCTCGGGCAGGGGAGCACCCCTCCACTTT; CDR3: CASSLSSGRGAPLHF
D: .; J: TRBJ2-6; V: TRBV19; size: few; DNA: TGTGCCAGTAGCCTACTGGGCTCTGGGGCCAACGTCCTGACTTTC; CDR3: CASSLLGSGANVLTF
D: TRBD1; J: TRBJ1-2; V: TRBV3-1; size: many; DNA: TGTGCCAGCAGCCAAGAAAACCCAGGGGGGATTAATGGCTACACCTTC; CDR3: CASSQENPGGINGYTF
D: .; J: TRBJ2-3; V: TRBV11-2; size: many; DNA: TGTGCCAGCAGCTTAGCGGGCACAGATACGCAGTATTTT; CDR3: CASSLAGTDTQYF
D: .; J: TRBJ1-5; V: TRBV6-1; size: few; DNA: TGTGCCAGCAGTTTATTGATTACAGGGTTGGGGAATCAGCCCCAGCATTTT; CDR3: CASSLLITGLGNQPQHF
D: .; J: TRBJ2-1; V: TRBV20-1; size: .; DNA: TGCAGTGCTGCCGGATCCTACAATGAGCAGTTCTTC; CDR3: CSAAGSYNEQFF
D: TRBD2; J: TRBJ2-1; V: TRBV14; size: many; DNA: TGTGCCAGCAGCCAAGATTCCGAGCGGGGAGCTCCCATTTACAATGAGCAGTTCTTC; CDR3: CASSQDSERGAPIYNEQFF
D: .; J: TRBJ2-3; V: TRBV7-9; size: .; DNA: TGTGCCAGCACCGGACGCCTGGGGGAAGGAGATACGCAGTATTTT; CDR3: CASTGRLGEGDTQYF
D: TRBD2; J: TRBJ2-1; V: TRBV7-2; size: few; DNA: TGTGCCAGCAGCTTATATATTCGGGCCGGCGGGAGGGTCAATGAGCAGTTCTTC; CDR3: CASSLYIRAGGRVNEQFF
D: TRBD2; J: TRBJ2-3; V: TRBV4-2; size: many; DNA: TGTGCCAGCAGCCAAGAGAGCGGACTAGCGGGGACTAGCACAGATACGCAGTATTTT; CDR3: CASSQESGLAGTSTDTQYF
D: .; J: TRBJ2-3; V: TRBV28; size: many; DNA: TGTGCCAGCAGTCTCCTAACGAGCACAGATACGCAGTATTTT; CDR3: CASSLLTSTDTQYF
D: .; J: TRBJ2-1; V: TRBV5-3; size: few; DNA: TGTGCCAGCAGCTGGGGGGACTACAATGAGCAGTTCTTC; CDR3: CASSWGDYNEQFF
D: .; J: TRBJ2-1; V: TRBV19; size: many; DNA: TGTGCCGTGGAGGGGGGGTACTACAATGAGCAGTTCTTC; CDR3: CAVEGGYYNEQFF
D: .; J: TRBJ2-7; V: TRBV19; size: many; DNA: TGTGCCAGTAGTACAGGGATTGGGTCCTACGAGCAGTACTTC; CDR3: CASSTGIGSYEQYF
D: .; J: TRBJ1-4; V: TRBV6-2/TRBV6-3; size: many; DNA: TGTGCCAGCAGCGAGTGGTTTGCAACTAATGAAAAACTGTTTTTT; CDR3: CASSEWFATNEKLFF
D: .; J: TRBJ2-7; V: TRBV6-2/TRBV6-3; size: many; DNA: TGTGCCAGCGCCAACTCCTACGAGCAGTACTTC; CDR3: CASANSYEQYF
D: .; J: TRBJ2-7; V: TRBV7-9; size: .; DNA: TGTGCCAGCAGCTTAATCGGCAGGCGAAGCTCCTACGAGCAGTACTTC; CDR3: CASSLIGRRSSYEQYF
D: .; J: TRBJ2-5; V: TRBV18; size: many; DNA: TGTGCCAGCTCGCGACGGTCAGGCGAGACCCAGTACTTC; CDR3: CASSRRSGETQYF
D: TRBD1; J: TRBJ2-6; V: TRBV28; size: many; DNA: TGTGCCAGCAGTAACTGGGACAGGGGAGAACTCTCTGGGGCCAACGTCCTGACTTTC; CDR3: CASSNWDRGELSGANVLTF
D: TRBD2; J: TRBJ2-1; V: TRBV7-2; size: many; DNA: TGTGCCAGCAGGGGGACTAGCGGGGGTTACAATGAGCAGTTCTTC; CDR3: CASRGTSGGYNEQFF
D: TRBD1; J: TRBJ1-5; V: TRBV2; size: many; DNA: TGTGCCAGCAGTCTAAGGGGGCCGAACAATCAGCCCCAGCATTTT; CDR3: CASSLRGPNNQPQHF
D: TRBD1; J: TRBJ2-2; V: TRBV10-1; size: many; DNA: TGCGCCAGCAGATCCGGGACAGCGGGGGAGCTGTTTTTT; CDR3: CASRSGTAGELFF
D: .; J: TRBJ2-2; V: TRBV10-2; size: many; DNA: TGTGCCAGCAGCGGGACACTTGACGTCGGGGAGCTGTTTTTT; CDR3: CASSGTLDVGELFF
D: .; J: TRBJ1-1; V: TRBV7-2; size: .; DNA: TGTGCCAGCAGCACCGTACAGCTGAGGGCGGCTGAAGCTTTCTTT; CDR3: CASSTVQLRAAEAFF
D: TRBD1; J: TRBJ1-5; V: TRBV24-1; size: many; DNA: TGTGCCACCAGTGAGTTGGACAGGGGTAGCAATCAGCCCCAGCATTTT; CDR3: CATSELDRGSNQPQHF
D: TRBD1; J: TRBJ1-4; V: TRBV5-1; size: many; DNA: TGCGCCAGCAGCGCCGGACAGGCCTCAACTAATGAAAAACTGTTTTTT; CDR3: CASSAGQASTNEKLFF
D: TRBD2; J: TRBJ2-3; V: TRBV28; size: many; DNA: TGTGCCAGCAGTTTATCGCTAGCGGGAGCTACAGATACGCAGTATTTT; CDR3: CASSLSLAGATDTQYF
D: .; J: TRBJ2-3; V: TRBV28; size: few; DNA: TGTGCCAGCAGTTTAGGAAGTGGGGGCGCTGGGACAGATACGCAGTATTTT; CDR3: CASSLGSGGAGTDTQYF
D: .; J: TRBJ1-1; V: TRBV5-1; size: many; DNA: TGCGCCAGCAGCCAACCCCCCGGGACTGCCTCGAACACTGAAGCTTTCTTT; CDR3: CASSQPPGTASNTEAFF
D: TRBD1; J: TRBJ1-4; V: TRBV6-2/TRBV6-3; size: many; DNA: TGTGCCGCCCGGCCCTCGGGACAGGGGAATGAAAAACTGTTTTTT; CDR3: CAARPSGQGNEKLFF
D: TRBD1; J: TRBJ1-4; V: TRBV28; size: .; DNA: TGTGCCAGCAGTACGACAGGGGGTAATGAAAAACTGTTTTTT; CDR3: CASSTTGGNEKLFF
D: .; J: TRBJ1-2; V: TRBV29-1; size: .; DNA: TGCAGCGTCGTCCACGGAGGGGCCGACATCAACTATGGCTACACCTTC; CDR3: CSVVHGGADINYGYTF
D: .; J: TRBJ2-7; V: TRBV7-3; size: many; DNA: TGTGCCAGCAGCCATTTGAACACAGCCGCCTACGAGCAGTACTTC; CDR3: CASSHLNTAAYEQYF
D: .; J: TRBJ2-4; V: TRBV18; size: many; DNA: TGTGCCAGCTCACCCGGGACCGGGACCGACGACTTAGTTTGGATTCAGTACTTC; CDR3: CASSPGTGTDDLVWIQYF
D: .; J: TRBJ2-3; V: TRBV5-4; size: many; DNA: TGTGCCAGCAGCTTTAGGGCGACAGATACGCAGTATTTT; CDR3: CASSFRATDTQYF
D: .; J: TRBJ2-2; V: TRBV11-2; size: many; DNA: TGTGCCAGCAGCCGACTGGCCCTTCCCGGGGAGCTGTTTTTT; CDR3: CASSRLALPGELFF
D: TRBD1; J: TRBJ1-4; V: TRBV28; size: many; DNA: TGTGCCAGCAGTTTTTGGCGACAGGGCGCAACTAATGAAAAACTGTTTTTT; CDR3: CASSFWRQGATNEKLFF
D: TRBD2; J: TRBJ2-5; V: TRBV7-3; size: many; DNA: TGTGCCAGCAGCTCCCGGGCGGGAGTAGGGGAGACCCAGTACTTC; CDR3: CASSSRAGVGETQYF
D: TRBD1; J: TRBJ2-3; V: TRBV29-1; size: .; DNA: TGCAGCGTGCCGCCGTTGGACAGGGTGTCAGATACGCAGTATTTT; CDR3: CSVPPLDRVSDTQYF